This entry concerns a single T cell receptor beta chain. CDR3 size: 14 residues. The ends were cut back, 4 bases at V and 9 bases at J, with 16 bases in the middle. Germline lookup yields CDR1 SGHVS and CDR2 FNYEAQ. This specimen comes from a study of control samples from healthy donors and cancer patients. Sequencing used immunoSEQ multiplex PCR; TCRdb keeps in-frame clones, though not all of them. In the table there are 99,000 or so clones, roughly 86% of which are singletons. The receptor was derived from a man aged 60-69 years in good health. The rearrangement joins TRBV7-6 to TRBJ2-4; D is possibly TRBD2 (7 bases). The source material was blood. CDR3 DNA sequence: TGTGCCAGCAGCTCTGCGGGGGCCCCCGGCATTCAGTACTTC. Its protein is CASSSAGAPGIQYF.